The rows below give T cell receptor beta chains drawn from one sample of a study of T cell responses to AZD1222 COVID-19 vaccine. This table comes from immunoSEQ multiplex PCR, and its TCRdb copy is limited to in-frame clones, with some not included. There are under 130,000 clones in the sample; 90% to 95% occur only once, and approximately 2.2% lies in the top ten. The specimen was peripheral blood, collected on day 0 of AZD1222 vaccination. The receptor set was obtained from an adult in good health. The CDR3 runs from the conserved cysteine through the conserved F or W. Fields, in order: V gene, D gene, J gene, clone size, CDR3 protein, CDR3 DNA. D genes are given only for firm matches. Some rows have no size entry. The others give once, few or many, or a class for an expanded clone.

TRBV19	NA	TRBJ1-1	NA	CASSISVNTEAFF	TGTGCCAGTAGTATCTCAGTGAACACTGAAGCTTTCTTT
TRBV11-2	NA	TRBJ1-3	NA	CASSSSGSGNTIYF	TGTGCCAGCAGCAGTTCAGGGTCTGGAAACACCATATATTTT
TRBV4-3	NA	TRBJ1-5	NA	CASSQGNRGNQPQHF	TGCGCCAGCAGCCAAGGTAACAGGGGCAATCAGCCCCAGCATTTT
TRBV6-1	TRBD2	TRBJ2-7	once	CASREGTSGLYEQYF	TGTGCCAGCAGGGAAGGGACTAGCGGACTATACGAGCAGTACTTC
TRBV2	NA	TRBJ2-7	NA	CASSEGTYSYEQYF	TGTGCCAGCAGTGAAGGGACATACTCCTACGAGCAGTACTTC
TRBV7-3	NA	TRBJ2-2	NA	CASSLHSTGELFF	TGTGCCAGCAGCCTACATTCCACCGGGGAGCTGTTTTTT
TRBV5-1	NA	TRBJ2-1	once	CASRGQGTYNEQFF	TGCGCCAGCAGGGGGCAGGGAACCTACAATGAGCAGTTCTTC
TRBV6-2/TRBV6-3	TRBD2	TRBJ2-1	NA	CASSYEISSGKISSYNEQFF	TGTGCCAGCAGTTACGAGATATCTAGCGGGAAGATAAGCTCCTACAATGAGCAGTTCTTC
TRBV19	NA	TRBJ1-1	NA	CASSTSANTEAFF	TGTGCCAGTAGTACCAGTGCGAACACTGAAGCTTTCTTT
TRBV6-2/TRBV6-3	NA	TRBJ2-4	NA	CASSYSNRGIHQNIQYF	TGTGCCAGCAGTTACTCGAATAGGGGGATCCACCAAAACATTCAGTACTTC
TRBV19	NA	TRBJ2-2	NA	CASIGVGATNTGELFF	TGTGCCAGTATCGGGGTTGGAGCGACGAACACCGGGGAGCTGTTTTTT
TRBV7-3	TRBD1	TRBJ2-1	NA	CASSPVGTGGENEQFF	TGTGCCAGCAGCCCCGTTGGGACAGGAGGAGAAAATGAGCAGTTCTTC
TRBV4-3	NA	TRBJ1-6	NA	CASSPQPGSYNSPLHF	TGCGCCAGCAGCCCCCAACCGGGCTCCTATAATTCACCCCTCCACTTT
TRBV2	NA	TRBJ1-1	NA	CASRYQGNTEAFF	TGTGCCAGCAGGTATCAGGGGAACACTGAAGCTTTCTTT
TRBV28	NA	TRBJ2-6	once	CASSLWVGANVLTF	TGTGCCAGCAGTTTGTGGGTCGGGGCCAACGTCCTGACTTTC
TRBV11-2	NA	TRBJ2-1	NA	CASSFEMASSYNEQFF	TGTGCCAGCAGCTTTGAGATGGCGAGCTCCTACAATGAGCAGTTCTTC
TRBV15	NA	TRBJ1-5	few	CATSRDWRGDQPQHF	TGTGCCACCAGCAGAGATTGGCGGGGGGATCAGCCCCAGCATTTT
TRBV7-2	TRBD1	TRBJ2-1	NA	CASKRQGGSDEQFF	TGTGCCAGCAAAAGACAGGGGGGGAGCGATGAGCAGTTCTTC
TRBV19	NA	TRBJ1-2	NA	CASSRNAVRDGSGYGYTF	TGTGCCAGTAGTAGGAACGCAGTCCGGGACGGGAGTGGTTATGGCTACACCTTC
TRBV6-6	NA	TRBJ2-7	few	CASNRDPLYEQYF	TGTGCCAGCAACCGGGACCCTTTGTACGAGCAGTACTTC
TRBV7-6	TRBD2	TRBJ2-1	NA	CASSLGGLAGQFF	TGTGCCAGCAGCTTAGGGGGACTAGCCGGGCAGTTCTTC
TRBV7-9	NA	TRBJ1-2	NA	CASSLGVRAENDGYTF	TGTGCCAGCAGCTTAGGGGTCAGGGCTGAGAACGATGGCTACACCTTC
TRBV24-1	NA	TRBJ1-2	NA	CATSDKSDF	TGTGCCACCAGTGATAAGAGCGACTTC
TRBV19	NA	TRBJ1-1	NA	CASTPTIQVGTEAFF	TGTGCCAGTACCCCAACAATACAGGTGGGCACTGAAGCTTTCTTT
TRBV5-4	NA	TRBJ1-1	NA	CASSLGPGSNTEAFF	TGTGCCAGCAGCTTGGGTCCGGGATCGAACACTGAAGCTTTCTTT
TRBV18	TRBD1	TRBJ1-1	NA	CASSPLGQGNRKAFF	TGTGCCAGCTCGCCGCTGGGACAGGGTAATAGGAAAGCTTTCTTT
TRBV11-2	NA	TRBJ2-7	NA	CASSSSVEQYF	TGTGCCAGCAGCTCTAGCGTCGAGCAGTACTTC
TRBV12-3/TRBV12-4	NA	TRBJ1-1	NA	CASEVEAFF	TGTGCCAGTGAAGTTGAAGCTTTCTTT
TRBV5-4	TRBD2	TRBJ2-7	NA	CASSLARTSGGNEQYF	TGTGCCAGCAGCTTGGCCCGGACTAGCGGGGGTAACGAGCAGTACTTC
TRBV7-2	NA	TRBJ1-1	NA	CASSLGGGGTEAFF	TGTGCCAGCAGCTTAGGTGGGGGTGGTACTGAAGCTTTCTTT
TRBV7-2	TRBD2	TRBJ2-7	NA	CASSLTSAAEYEQYF	TGTGCCAGCAGCTTGACTAGCGCGGCGGAATACGAGCAGTACTTC
TRBV6-5	NA	TRBJ1-1	NA	CASATGSTEAFF	TGTGCCAGCGCTACAGGGAGCACTGAAGCTTTCTTT
TRBV18	NA	TRBJ2-2	few	CASSPTTNTGELFF	TGTGCCAGCTCACCTACCACGAACACCGGGGAGCTGTTTTTT
TRBV21-1	NA	TRBJ2-1	NA	CASSTADGDPNYNEQFF	TGTGCCAGCAGCACAGCTGACGGGGACCCCAACTACAATGAGCAGTTCTTC
TRBV2	NA	TRBJ2-7	NA	CASSEGNGRGFYEQYF	TGTGCCAGCAGTGAAGGGAACGGGAGAGGATTCTACGAGCAGTACTTC
TRBV12-3/TRBV12-4	NA	TRBJ1-2	NA	CASSFQGGYTF	TGTGCCAGCAGTTTTCAGGGCGGCTACACCTTC
TRBV10-3	NA	TRBJ1-4	NA	CAISPGEEKLFF	TGTGCCATCAGCCCTGGGGAGGAAAAACTGTTTTTT